These 9 T cell receptor beta chains were all obtained from the same sample, sequenced in a study of cytomegalovirus exposure and HLA in healthy donors. This PCR relied on a set of 60 Vbeta primers and 13 Jbeta primers. The table came from immunoSEQ multiplex PCR; TCRdb's copy has only in-frame clones and leaves some out. This sample contains about 130,000 clones. The sample consisted of PBMCs. These receptors all stem from a woman aged 60-75 years in good health and CMV-seronegative.

This chain connects TRBV19 to TRBJ2-2; maybe TRBD2 (6 bases). V lost 7 bases and J lost 3, with 21 bases in between. The CDR3 is 17 residues long. Germline CDR1 and CDR2: LNHDA and SQIVND (reference sequence). The CDR3 sequence is CASIRLEGGAYTGELFF. CDR3 DNA: TGTGCCAGTATAAGGTTGGAGGGAGGCGCATACACCGGGGAGCTGTTTTTT.

The rearrangement joins TRBV19 to TRBJ2-6; 10 nucleotides line up with TRBD1. The V gene's germline CDR1 is LNHDA and CDR2 SQIVND (reference sequence). There are 16 residues in the CDR3. Trimming removed 4 bases from V and 2 bases from J; junction bases left unmatched: 2. The CDR3 reads CASSTGTGAGANVLTF. In DNA, the CDR3 is TGTGCCAGTAGTACCGGGACAGGGGCTGGGGCCAACGTCCTGACTTTC.

This rearrangement joins TRBV4-1 to TRBJ2-1; 8 positions match TRBD2. CDR3 size: 18 residues. Unmatched junction bases numbered 14, after V lost 4 bases and J lost 3 bases. In germline, CDR1 is MGHRA, CDR2 YSYEKL. The CDR3 here is CASSPTEGLAGLYNEQFF. CDR3 nucleotides: TGCGCCAGCAGCCCCACTGAGGGATTAGCGGGGCTCTACAATGAGCAGTTCTTC.

CDR3 protein: CASSLGLGEKLFF. CDR3 in DNA: TGTGCCAGCAGCTTAGGGCTCGGGGAAAAACTGTTTTTT. The V and J genes are TRBV7-9 and TRBJ1-4, with D hard to call. Germline CDR1 reads SEHNR; CDR2 reads FQNEAQ (reference sequence). There are 13 residues in the CDR3. V lost 1 base to trimming and J lost 8 bases, with 8 bases between them.

The chain links TRBV14 to TRBJ2-7; 13 nucleotides agree with TRBD2. Looked up from germline, CDR1 is SGHDN and CDR2 is FVKESK. This CDR3 has 15 residues. J gave up 4 bases and V 8 bases, and 8 bases lay outside the gene matches. The CDR3 DNA reads TGTGCCAGCGGCAAGACTAGCGGGGGGAGGTACGAGCAGTACTTC. Translated, it gives CASGKTSGGRYEQYF.

J is TRBJ1-1 and V is TRBV5-8, with D maybe TRBD1 (5 bases). The CDR3 spans 16 residues. CDR1 is SGHTS, CDR2 YDEGEE, per germline. V lost 2 bases and J lost 0, with 14 bases in between. CDR3 in amino acids: CASSLVGGCMNTEAFF. In nucleotides, the CDR3 is TGTGCCAGCAGCTTAGTGGGGGGTTGCATGAACACTGAAGCTTTCTTT.

The chain employs TRBV4-2 and TRBJ2-7; 9 bases are a match to TRBD2. CDR1 LGHNA and CDR2 YNFKEQ come from the germline V gene. The CDR3 spans 14 residues. Trimming removed 10 bases from V and 6 bases from J; junction bases left unmatched: 13. The DNA of the CDR3 is TGTGCCACCCGCCCGGGACTAGCTGTGGGCGAGCAGTACTTC. This gives the protein CATRPGLAVGEQYF.

The CDR3 loop is CASSSRQGANEQFF. The CDR3 coding sequence is TGTGCCAGCAGCTCTCGACAGGGGGCAAATGAGCAGTTCTTC. The rearrangement links TRBV7-3 to TRBJ2-1, with 10 nucleotides matching TRBD1. Germline trimming cut 4 bases from V and 7 bases from J; bases unmatched to any gene: 4. Germline V gives CDR1 SGHTA, CDR2 FQGTGA. The length of the CDR3 is 14 residues. The whole variable domain, remainder taken from reference TRBV7-3 and TRBJ2-1, is GAGVSQTPSNKVTEKGKYVELRCDPISGHTALYWYRQSLGQGPEFLIYFQGTGAADDSGLPNDRFFAVRPEGSVSTLKIQRTERGDSAVYLCASSSRQGANEQFFGPGTRLTVL.

The V gene is TRBV5-1, the J gene TRBJ1-1, with D possibly being TRBD1 (5 bases). The germline V gene has CDR1 SGHRS and CDR2 YFSETQ. V was clipped by 4 bases and J by 1 base, with 11 bases between them. The CDR3 is 14 amino acids. The CDR3 here is CASSESQGNTEAFF. The CDR3 nucleotides read TGCGCCAGCAGCGAGAGCCAGGGGAACACTGAAGCTTTCTTT.